The 17 T cell receptor beta chains below were found in one sample sequenced in a study of siplizumab effects on memory and regulatory T cells. Produced via immunoSEQ multiplex PCR; TCRdb's table is partial and in-frame only. Of some 100,000 clones listed, 93% are singletons. The sample taken for sequencing was CD8+ T cells sorted from blood. The receptor set was obtained from a human donor in good health.

The DNA for the CDR3 is TGTGCCACCAGCATCCGGCGGGAGGGCCCAGATACGCAGTATTTT. Encoded protein: CATSIRREGPDTQYF. The chain has TRBV15 and TRBJ2-3, with 9 bases identical to TRBD2. The V and J ends lost 4 bases and 4 bases, in that order; junction bases with no gene match: 6. The CDR3 has 15 residues. The V gene's germline CDR1 is LNHNV and CDR2 YYDKDF (reference sequence).

This sequence joins TRBV19 and TRBJ1-1, with D maybe TRBD1 (6 bases). Germline V CDR1 and CDR2: LNHDA, SQIVND (reference sequence). This CDR3 contains 13 residues. The CDR3 DNA reads TGTGCGGCAGGGGTGGGGCTAGTCACTGAAGCTTTCTTT. Translating gives CAAGVGLVTEAFF.

The V and J genes are TRBV2 and TRBJ1-2, with D perhaps TRBD1 (6 bases). CDR1 and CDR2 (germline): SNHLY, FYNNEI. The CDR3 is 11 amino acids. Deletions cut 9 bases from V and 5 bases from J, with 10 bases between. The CDR3 spells CARQGRYGYTF. The DNA of the CDR3 is TGTGCCAGACAGGGAAGGTATGGCTACACCTTC.

The rearrangement uses TRBV7-2 and TRBJ2-2; D uncertain. CDR1 and CDR2 (germline): SGHTA, FQGNSA. CDR3 length: 11 amino acids. Trimming removed 6 bases at V and 4 bases at J, with 3 bases between. The CDR3 reads CASRFTGELFF. CDR3 nucleotide sequence: TGTGCCAGCAGGTTCACCGGGGAGCTGTTTTTT.

V is TRBV25-1 and J is TRBJ2-2; D assignment may be TRBD1 or TRBD2 (6 bases each). This CDR3 has 17 residues. Trimming cost V 2 bases and J 1 base, with 14 bases left between them. Germline assignment: CDR1 MGHDK and CDR2 SYGVNS. The CDR3 loop is CASSEPGGRVNTGELFF. The CDR3 nucleotides read TGTGCCAGCAGTGAACCCGGGGGCAGAGTGAACACCGGGGAGCTGTTTTTT.

The J gene is TRBJ2-6, the V gene TRBV18; 8 positions agree with TRBD2. V lost 3 bases and J lost 3; bases outside the gene matches: 4. Germline assignment: CDR1 KGHSH and CDR2 LQKENI. The CDR3 is 16 residues long. The CDR3 region has the DNA TGTGCCAGCTCACCCGGGAGGGTGGATGGGGCCAACGTCCTGACTTTC. Its protein product is CASSPGRVDGANVLTF. Full variable domain (outside the CDR3, taken from reference TRBV18 and TRBJ2-6): NAGVMQNPRHLVRRRGQEARLRCSPMKGHSHVYWYRQLPEEGLKFMVYLQKENIIDESGMPKERFSAEFPKEGPSILRIQQVVRGDSAAYFCASSPGRVDGANVLTFGAGSRLTVL.

The V gene is TRBV7-6, the J gene TRBJ2-7; D is undetermined. The CDR3 runs to 12 residues. The germline V gene has CDR1 SGHVS and CDR2 FNYEAQ. Trimming stripped 5 bases from V and 6 bases from J, with 11 bases between. The CDR3 DNA sequence: TGTGCCAGCAGCCCCCCGGGTGCCGAGCAGTACTTC. Protein: CASSPPGAEQYF.

The chain combines TRBV9 with TRBJ2-5; 10 bases are a match to TRBD2. The CDR3 is 15 residues long. CDR1 and CDR2 from the germline V gene are SGDLS and YYNGEE. V gave up 4 bases and J gave up 4 bases; unmatched junction bases: 7. The CDR3 DNA sequence: TGTGCCAGCAGCTCCGCTAGCGGGAGAGGAGAGACCCAGTACTTC. Its protein is CASSSASGRGETQYF.

The chain links TRBV5-1 to TRBJ2-2, with 8 bases that match TRBD1. J lost 8 bases, V lost 5 bases, and 5 bases had no gene match. The CDR3 has 13 amino acids. CDR1 and CDR2 from the germline V gene are SGHRS and YFSETQ. The CDR3 sequence: CASRETGEGELFF. The CDR3 bases are TGCGCCAGCAGGGAGACAGGGGAGGGGGAGCTGTTTTTT.

The chain recombines TRBV27 with TRBJ2-2; TRBD1 might be the D (5 bases). CDR1 MNHEY and CDR2 SMNVEV come from the germline V gene (reference sequence). The CDR3 consists of 12 residues. The ends were cut back, 3 bases at V and 7 bases at J, with 6 bases in the middle. CDR3 nucleotide sequence: TGTGCCAGCAGTTTTAGGGGCGGGGAGCTGTTTTTT. This sequence encodes CASSFRGGELFF.

The chain is built from TRBV9 and TRBJ1-2, with D possibly TRBD1 on 5 matching bases. Germline V gene sequence: CDR1 SGDLS, CDR2 YYNGEE. Between the trimmed V and J ends, which lost 2 bases and 6 bases, there was a span of 17 bases. This CDR3 has 15 residues. As DNA, the CDR3 is TGTGCCAGCAGCGTCCCCCGGACGGGGGAGGATGGCTACACCTTC. Translation: CASSVPRTGEDGYTF. Drawing the rest from reference TRBV9 and TRBJ1-2, the complete variable domain is DSGVTQTPKHLITATGQRVTLRCSPRSGDLSVYWYQQSLDQGLQFLIQYYNGEERAKGNILERFSAQQFPDLHSELNLSSLELGDSALYFCASSVPRTGEDGYTFGSGTRLTVV.

The chain recombines TRBV30 with TRBJ1-1, with D uncertain. V was cut by 2 bases and J by 4 bases, with 5 bases left in between. The CDR3 length is 11 residues. Germline-derived CDR1 and CDR2 are GTSNPN and SVGIG (reference sequence). The CDR3 DNA is TGTGCCTGGAGTTGGGGCACTGAAGCTTTCTTT. As protein: CAWSWGTEAFF.

V usage is TRBV7-2 and J usage is TRBJ2-7; the D gene could be TRBD1 or TRBD2 (5 bases each). The CDR3 is 15 amino acids. Germline values: CDR1 SGHTA, CDR2 FQGNSA. Trimming cost V 2 bases and J 3 bases, with 14 bases left between them. CDR3 coding DNA: TGTGCCAGCAGCTTAAATGGGGGACCTAACTACGAGCAGTACTTC. This codes for CASSLNGGPNYEQYF.

The CDR3 sequence is CASSLVAAKSYNEQFF. CDR3 nucleotides: TGTGCCAGCAGCTTAGTGGCAGCGAAATCCTACAATGAGCAGTTCTTC. The genes are TRBV7-9 and TRBJ2-1; D unresolved. Trimming cost V 1 base and J 1 base, with 11 bases left between them. CDR1 is SEHNR, CDR2 FQNEAQ, per germline (reference sequence). CDR3 length: 16 amino acids.

This clone was recorded once. The rearrangement joins TRBV9 to TRBJ2-5; tentatively, D is TRBD1 or TRBD2 (5 bases each). Trimming pared 4 bases from V and 1 base from J, leaving 8 bases between. Germline CDR1 and CDR2: SGDLS and YYNGEE. This CDR3 spans 13 amino acids. CDR3 in amino acids: CASSLGTQETQYF. In DNA form, the CDR3 reads TGTGCCAGCAGCCTAGGGACCCAAGAGACCCAGTACTTC.

The chain has TRBV11-2 and TRBJ1-2; D uncertain. The germline gives CDR1 SGHAT, CDR2 FQNNGV. With 2 bases removed from V and 0 bases from J, the gap between germline ends came to 7 bases. The CDR3 totals 14 residues. CDR3: CASSLSPPNYGYTF. CDR3 DNA: TGTGCCAGCAGCTTATCCCCCCCTAACTATGGCTACACCTTC.

The chain joins TRBV5-4 to TRBJ1-2; D not resolved. Looked up from germline, CDR1 is SGHNT and CDR2 is YYREEE (reference sequence). Trimming cost V 4 bases and J 4 bases, with 17 bases left between them. The CDR3 length is 15 residues. CDR3 loop: CASSAPETDSYGYTF. CDR3 DNA: TGTGCCAGCAGCGCGCCCGAGACGGACTCCTATGGCTACACCTTC. The full variable domain, completed using reference TRBV5-4 and TRBJ1-2, is ETGVTQSPTHLIKTRGQQVTLRCSSQSGHNTVSWYQQALGQGPQFIFQYYREEENGRGNFPPRFSGLQFPNYSSELNVNALELDDSALYLCASSAPETDSYGYTFGSGTRLTVV.